This passage covers 6 T cell receptor beta chains from one sample sequenced in a study of cytomegalovirus exposure and HLA in healthy donors. The PCR made use of 60 Vbeta and 13 Jbeta primers. Repertoires were generated with immunoSEQ multiplex PCR, while TCRdb's copy carries only in-frame clones and drops some. The sample lists some 100,000 clones, around 81% occurring once. Sequencing was carried out using PBMCs. These receptor sequences come from a woman in her 30s in good health and CMV-seronegative.

The chain uses TRBV4-2 and TRBJ2-4; no clear D gene. The CDR3 covers 14 residues. V dropped 2 bases and J dropped 6 bases, with 11 bases sitting between them. Germline CDR1 is LGHNA and CDR2 is YNFKEQ. Here the CDR3 DNA reads TGTGCCAGCAGCCAACGTCAGGATCGAAACATTCAGTACTTC. Translating it yields CASSQRQDRNIQYF.

The J gene is TRBJ2-2, the V gene TRBV6-1, with 10 positions matching TRBD2. This CDR3 has 14 residues. Looked up from germline, CDR1 is MNHNS and CDR2 is SASEGT. V lost 6 bases and J lost 4; bases outside the gene matches: 2. In DNA, the CDR3 is TGTGCCAGCAGCAGCGGGAGGGGCACCGGGGAGCTGTTTTTT. This gives the protein CASSSGRGTGELFF.

This clone was seen a handful of times. The rearrangement joins TRBV7-9 to TRBJ2-7; D perhaps matches TRBD1 (6 bases). The CDR3 length is 14 residues. Trimming pared 1 base from V and 6 bases from J, leaving 13 bases between. In germline, CDR1 is SEHNR, CDR2 FQNEAQ (reference sequence). CDR3 DNA: TGTGCCAGCAGCTTAGGAGGGGGTTGGTTCGAGCAGTACTTC. The encoded protein is CASSLGGGWFEQYF. Looking up the rest from reference TRBV7-9 and TRBJ2-7 gives the full variable domain: DTGVSQNPRHKITKRGQNVTFRCDPISEHNRLYWYRQTLGQGPEFLTYFQNEAQLEKSRLLSDRFSAERPKGSFSTLEIQRTEQGDSAMYLCASSLGGGWFEQYFGPGTRLTVT.

This clone came up a few times. The chain joins TRBV27 to TRBJ2-7; D gene uncertain. The germline gives CDR1 MNHEY, CDR2 SMNVEV (reference sequence). The CDR3 is made up of 16 amino acids. Trimming took off 0 bases at V and 0 bases at J, with 12 bases between the two ends. For the CDR3, the DNA is TGTGCCAGCAGTTTATCGTACCCGGTCGGCTCCTACGAGCAGTACTTC. The encoded protein is CASSLSYPVGSYEQYF.

The gene calls are TRBV2 and TRBJ1-1, with D perhaps matching TRBD1 (5 bases). The CDR3 has 15 amino acids. V lost 6 bases and J 14 bases, leaving 28 bases between the germline ends. Germline V gene sequence: CDR1 SNHLY, CDR2 FYNNEI. The CDR3 protein is CASRGSVAGRGEVFF. DNA of the CDR3: TGTGCCAGCAGAGGCTCGGTGGCGGGACGGGGTGAAGTATTCTTT.

The chain is built from TRBV7-9 and TRBJ2-7, with 8 bases aligning to TRBD1. The length of the CDR3 is 14 residues. CDR1 and CDR2 (germline): SEHNR, FQNEAQ (reference sequence). V lost 4 bases, J lost 2 bases, and 4 bases stayed unmatched. The CDR3 nucleotides are TGTGCCAGCAGCTGGACAGGGAACACCTACGAGCAGTACTTC. Amino acids: CASSWTGNTYEQYF.